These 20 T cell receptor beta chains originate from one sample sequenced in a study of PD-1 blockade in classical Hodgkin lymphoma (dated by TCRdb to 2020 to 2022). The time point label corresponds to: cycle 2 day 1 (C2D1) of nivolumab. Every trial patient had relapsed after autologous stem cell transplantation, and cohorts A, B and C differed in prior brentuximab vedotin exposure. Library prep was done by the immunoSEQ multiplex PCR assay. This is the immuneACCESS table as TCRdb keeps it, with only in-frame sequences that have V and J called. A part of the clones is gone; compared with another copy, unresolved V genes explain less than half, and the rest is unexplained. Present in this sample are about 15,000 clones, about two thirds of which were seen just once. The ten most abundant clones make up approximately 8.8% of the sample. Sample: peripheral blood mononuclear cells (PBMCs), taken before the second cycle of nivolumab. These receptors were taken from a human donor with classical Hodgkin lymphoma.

DNA of the CDR3: TGTGCCATCAGTCAGACCCAGGGTATGCAGCCCCAGCATTTT. Amino acid sequence: CAISQTQGMQPQHF. This chain connects TRBV10-3 to TRBJ1-5, with a tentative D call TRBD1 (5 bases). V gave up 5 bases and J gave up 7 bases, with 15 bases separating them. The germline CDR1 and CDR2 sequences are ENHRY and SYGVKD. The CDR3 contains 14 residues.

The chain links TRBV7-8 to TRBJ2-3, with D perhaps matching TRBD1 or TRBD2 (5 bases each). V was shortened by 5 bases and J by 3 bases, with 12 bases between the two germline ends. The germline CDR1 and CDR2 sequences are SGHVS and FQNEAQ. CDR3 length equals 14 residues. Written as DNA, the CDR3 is TGTGCCAGCAGCGTACAGTGGGGGACAGATACGCAGTATTTT. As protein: CASSVQWGTDTQYF.

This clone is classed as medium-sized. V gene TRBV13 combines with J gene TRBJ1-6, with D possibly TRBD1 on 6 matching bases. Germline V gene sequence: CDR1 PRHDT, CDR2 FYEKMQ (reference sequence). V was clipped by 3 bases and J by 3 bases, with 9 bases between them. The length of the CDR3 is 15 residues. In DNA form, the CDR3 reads TGTGCCAGCAGCTTGAGGGGGGACTATAATTCACCCCTCCACTTT. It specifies CASSLRGDYNSPLHF.

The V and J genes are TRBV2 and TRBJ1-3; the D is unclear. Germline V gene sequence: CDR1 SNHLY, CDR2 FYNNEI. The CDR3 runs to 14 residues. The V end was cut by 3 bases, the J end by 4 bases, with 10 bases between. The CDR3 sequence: CASSEGGYGNTIYF. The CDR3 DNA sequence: TGTGCCAGCAGTGAGGGAGGGTACGGAAACACCATATATTTT.

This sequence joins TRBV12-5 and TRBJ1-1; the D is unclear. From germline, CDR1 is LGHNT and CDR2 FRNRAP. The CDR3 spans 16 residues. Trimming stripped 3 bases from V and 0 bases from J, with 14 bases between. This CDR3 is CASGFRRNPMNTEAFF. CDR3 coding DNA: TGTGCTAGTGGTTTTAGAAGGAACCCGATGAACACTGAAGCTTTCTTT.

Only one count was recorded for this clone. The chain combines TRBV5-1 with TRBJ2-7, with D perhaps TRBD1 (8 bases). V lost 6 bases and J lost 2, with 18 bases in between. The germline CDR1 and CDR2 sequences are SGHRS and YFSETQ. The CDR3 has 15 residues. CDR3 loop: CASTGAGQEAYEQYF. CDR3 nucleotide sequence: TGCGCCAGCACGGGAGCGGGACAGGAAGCCTACGAGCAGTACTTC.

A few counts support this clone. CDR3 in amino acids: CASSSGTSGNNEQFF. As DNA, the CDR3 is TGTGCCAGCAGCTCCGGGACTAGCGGCAACAATGAGCAGTTCTTC. J is TRBJ2-1 and V is TRBV28, with TRBD2 matching 11 bases. Germline CDR1 reads MDHEN; CDR2 reads SYDVKM. This CDR3 comprises 15 residues. The ends lost 6 bases at V and 5 bases at J; junction bases unmatched: 6.

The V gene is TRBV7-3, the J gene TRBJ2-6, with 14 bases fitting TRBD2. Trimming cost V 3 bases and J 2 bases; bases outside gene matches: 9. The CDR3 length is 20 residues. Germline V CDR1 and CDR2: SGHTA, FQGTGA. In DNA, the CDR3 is TGTGCCAGCAGCTTCGGCCCCGGACTAGCGGGAGGAGCTGGGGCCAACGTCCTGACTTTC. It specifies CASSFGPGLAGGAGANVLTF.

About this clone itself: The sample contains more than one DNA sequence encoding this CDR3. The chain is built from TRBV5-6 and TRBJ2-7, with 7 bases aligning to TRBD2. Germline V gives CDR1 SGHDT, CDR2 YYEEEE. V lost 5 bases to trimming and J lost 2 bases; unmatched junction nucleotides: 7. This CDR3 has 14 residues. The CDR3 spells CASSPPGLPYEQYF. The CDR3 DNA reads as TGTGCCAGCAGTCCGCCGGGACTACCCTACGAGCAGTACTTC.

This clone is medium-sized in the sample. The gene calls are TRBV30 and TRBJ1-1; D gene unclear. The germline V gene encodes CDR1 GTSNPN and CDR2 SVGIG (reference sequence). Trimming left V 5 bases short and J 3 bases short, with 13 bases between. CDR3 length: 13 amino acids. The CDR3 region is CAWERAWYTEAFF. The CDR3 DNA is TGTGCCTGGGAGAGGGCCTGGTACACTGAAGCTTTCTTT.

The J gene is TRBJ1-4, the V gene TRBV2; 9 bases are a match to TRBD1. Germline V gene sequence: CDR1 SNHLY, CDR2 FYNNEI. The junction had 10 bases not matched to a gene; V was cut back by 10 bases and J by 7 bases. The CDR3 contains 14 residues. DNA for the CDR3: TGTGCCACCATGTCCGGGACAGGGAGTGAAAAACTGTTTTTT. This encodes CATMSGTGSEKLFF. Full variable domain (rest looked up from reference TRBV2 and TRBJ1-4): EPEVTQTPSHQVTQMGQEVILRCVPISNHLYFYWYRQILGQKVEFLVSFYNNEISEKSEIFDDQFSVERPDGSNFTLKIRSTKLEDSAMYFCATMSGTGSEKLFFGSGTQLSVL.

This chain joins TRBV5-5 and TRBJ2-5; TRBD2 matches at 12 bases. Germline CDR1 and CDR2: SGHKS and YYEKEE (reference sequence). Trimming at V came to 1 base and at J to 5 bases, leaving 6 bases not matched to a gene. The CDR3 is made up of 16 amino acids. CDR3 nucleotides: TGTGCCAGCAGCTTGACCCGACTAGCGGGAGTGGAGACCCAGTACTTC. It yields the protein CASSLTRLAGVETQYF.

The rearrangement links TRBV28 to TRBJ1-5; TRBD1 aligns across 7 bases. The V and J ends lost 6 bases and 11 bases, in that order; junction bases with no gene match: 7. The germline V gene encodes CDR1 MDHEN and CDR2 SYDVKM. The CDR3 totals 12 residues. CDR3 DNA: TGTGCCAGCAGCACGACAGGGAGATCCCAGCATTTT. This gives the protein CASSTTGRSQHF.

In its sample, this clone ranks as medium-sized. In DNA, the CDR3 is TGCAGCGTTGGCGGGAGGTACGAGCAGTACTTC. Translated, it gives CSVGGRYEQYF. The chain couples TRBV29-1 to TRBJ2-7; 8 bases are a match to TRBD2. There are 11 residues in the CDR3. Germline V gene lookup returns CDR1 SQVTM and CDR2 ANQGSEA. J gave up 4 bases and V 4 bases, and 0 bases lay outside the gene matches.

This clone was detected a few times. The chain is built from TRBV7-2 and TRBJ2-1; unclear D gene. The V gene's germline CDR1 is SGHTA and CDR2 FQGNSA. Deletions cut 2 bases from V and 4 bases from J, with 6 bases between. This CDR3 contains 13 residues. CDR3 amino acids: CASSLFGYNEQFF. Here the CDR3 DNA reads TGTGCCAGCAGCTTATTTGGATACAATGAGCAGTTCTTC.

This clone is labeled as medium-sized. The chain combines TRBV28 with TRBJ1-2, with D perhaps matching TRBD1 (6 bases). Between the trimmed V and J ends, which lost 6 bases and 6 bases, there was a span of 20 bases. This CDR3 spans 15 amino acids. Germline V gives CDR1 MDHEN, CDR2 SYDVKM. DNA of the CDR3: TGTGCCAGCAGACCTACAGGGATCGCCAGGAATGGCTACACCTTC. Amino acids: CASRPTGIARNGYTF.

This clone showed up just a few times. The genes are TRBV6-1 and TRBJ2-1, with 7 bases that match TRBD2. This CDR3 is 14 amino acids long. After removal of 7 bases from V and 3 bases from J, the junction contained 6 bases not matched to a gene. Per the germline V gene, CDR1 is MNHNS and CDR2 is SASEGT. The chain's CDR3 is CASTGAGRYNEQFF. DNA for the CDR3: TGTGCCAGCACCGGAGCGGGACGCTACAATGAGCAGTTCTTC.

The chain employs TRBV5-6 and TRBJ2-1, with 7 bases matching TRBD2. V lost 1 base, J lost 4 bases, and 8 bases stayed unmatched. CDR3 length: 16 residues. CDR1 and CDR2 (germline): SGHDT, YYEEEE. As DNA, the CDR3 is TGTGCCAGCAGCTTGTTAGCTAGCGGCCAATACAATGAGCAGTTCTTC. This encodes CASSLLASGQYNEQFF.

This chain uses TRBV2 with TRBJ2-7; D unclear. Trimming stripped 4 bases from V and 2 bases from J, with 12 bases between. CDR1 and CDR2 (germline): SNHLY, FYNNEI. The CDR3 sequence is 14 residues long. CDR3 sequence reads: CASSAPKDPYEQYF. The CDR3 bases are TGTGCCAGCAGTGCCCCGAAGGACCCCTACGAGCAGTACTTC.

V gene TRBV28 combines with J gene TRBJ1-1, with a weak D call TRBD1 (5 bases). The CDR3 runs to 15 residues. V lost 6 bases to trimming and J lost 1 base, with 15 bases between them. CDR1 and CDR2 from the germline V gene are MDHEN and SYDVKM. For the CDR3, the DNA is TGTGCCAGCAGCATTTTTTGGGGGGGGAACACTGAAGCTTTCTTT. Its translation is CASSIFWGGNTEAFF.